These 32 T cell receptor beta chains came from one sample sequenced in a study of OX40 agonist ivuxolimab in advanced cancers. The data were produced by immunoSEQ multiplex PCR, yet TCRdb's version contains in-frame clones alone and is incomplete. The profile shows almost 20,000 clones, around 85% of them singletons. The sample consisted of CD4+ or CD8+ T cells sorted from blood, taken in a trial of the OX40 agonist ivuxolimab. These receptors all come from an adult with an advanced solid tumor such as melanoma, head and neck, liver or kidney cancer.

This chain joins TRBV5-6 and TRBJ1-4; the D is unclear. V was trimmed by 4 bases and J by 7 bases, leaving 17 bases between them. The CDR3 length is 15 residues. Germline CDR1 and CDR2: SGHDT and YYEEEE. CDR3 sequence: CASSLRLTGGEKLFF. CDR3 in DNA: TGTGCCAGCAGCCTTCGGCTTACGGGCGGTGAAAAACTGTTTTTT.

The chain employs TRBV23-1 and TRBJ1-6; D not certain. TRBV23-1 carries the ORF label, with uncertain function. The CDR3 contains 15 residues. V lost 1 base and J lost 7, with 11 bases in between. CDR3 sequence: CASSQFQVRNSPLHF. The DNA for the CDR3 is TGCGCCAGCAGTCAATTCCAGGTACGGAATTCACCCCTCCACTTT.

This chain uses TRBV6-5 with TRBJ2-3; D gene uncertain. The ends were cut back, 2 bases at V and 4 bases at J, with 7 bases in the middle. The CDR3 totals 13 residues. Germline loops: CDR1 MNHEY, CDR2 SVGAGI. CDR3 sequence (DNA): TGTGCCAGCAGTTACACGGGTCCAGATACGCAGTATTTT. It is translated as CASSYTGPDTQYF.

DNA of the CDR3: TGTGCCAGCAGCTCCCGGGTAGCGGGAGGGTTTAATGAGCAGTTCTTC. This sequence encodes CASSSRVAGGFNEQFF. The chain is built from TRBV7-9 and TRBJ2-1; 11 bases are a match to TRBD2. V lost 4 bases, J lost 7 bases, and 9 bases stayed unmatched. Germline loops: CDR1 SEHNR, CDR2 FQNEAQ (reference sequence). The CDR3 sequence is 16 residues long.

In DNA, the CDR3 is TGTGCCAGCAAGGACCGAGCCTACGAGCAGTACTTC. Translated: CASKDRAYEQYF. This chain links TRBV6-5 with TRBJ2-7; no clear D. The length of the CDR3 is 12 residues. Trimming cost V 7 bases and J 2 bases, with 9 bases left between them. Germline V gives CDR1 MNHEY, CDR2 SVGAGI.

This clone was seen only a few times. The chain has TRBV27 and TRBJ1-1; no clear D gene. The germline CDR1 and CDR2 sequences are MNHEY and SMNVEV (reference sequence). Trimming took 6 bases from V and 4 from J, leaving 9 bases between them. The CDR3 has 12 residues. In nucleotides, the CDR3 is TGTGCCAGCAGCCAGTATGGCACTGAAGCTTTCTTT. This codes for CASSQYGTEAFF.

This clone was detected only a few times. The chain links TRBV5-4 to TRBJ2-5; D not certain. Germline V CDR1 and CDR2: SGHNT, YYREEE (reference sequence). V was trimmed by 4 bases and J by 4 bases, leaving 11 bases between them. The CDR3 runs to 13 residues. CDR3 residues: CASSVRTGETQYF. In DNA, the CDR3 is TGTGCCAGCAGCGTCCGGACGGGAGAGACCCAGTACTTC.

The CDR3 nucleotides are TGTGCCAGCAGCCTCGTGGGGCTTGGAAACACCATATATTTT. It encodes CASSLVGLGNTIYF. The chain has TRBV6-4 and TRBJ1-3, with D perhaps TRBD1 (5 bases). Germline CDR1 reads MRHNA; CDR2 reads SNTAGT. The V end was cut by 6 bases, the J end by 3 bases, with 12 bases between. There are 14 residues in the CDR3.

The chain has TRBV21-1 and TRBJ1-3; the table's D call of TRBD1 was not tested on the DNA. TRBV21-1 is described as a pseudogene. This CDR3 contains 14 residues. The CDR3 spells CASSKGPRGNTIYF. In DNA, the CDR3 is TGTGCCAGCAGCAAGGGCCCCCGGGGAAACACCATATATTTT.

The V call is TRBV6-5, the J call TRBJ2-7; weak D call: TRBD2 (5 bases). Germline V gene data show CDR1 as MNHEY and CDR2 as SVGAGI. There are 14 residues in the CDR3. V lost 7 bases to trimming and J lost 6 bases, with 19 bases between them. The CDR3: CASTPGRFSGEQYF. The CDR3 region has the DNA TGTGCCAGCACCCCGGGGAGATTTTCCGGCGAGCAGTACTTC.

This clone turned up a few times. DNA of the CDR3: TGTGCCATCAAGGGGCAGGACTATCAGCCCCAGCATTTT. Translated: CAIKGQDYQPQHF. This chain joins TRBV10-3 and TRBJ1-5; perhaps TRBD1 as D (5 bases). The V gene's germline CDR1 is ENHRY and CDR2 SYGVKD. This CDR3 region has 13 residues. Trimming removed 7 bases from V and 5 bases from J, with 12 bases in between.

The rearrangement uses TRBV19 and TRBJ2-3; D is unclear. V was clipped by 0 bases and J by 6 bases, with 7 bases between them. The CDR3 runs to 13 residues. The germline V gene has CDR1 LNHDA and CDR2 SQIVND (reference sequence). The CDR3 loop reads CASSIDRKDTQYF. CDR3 coding DNA: TGTGCCAGTAGTATAGACCGGAAGGATACGCAGTATTTT.

The genes are TRBV10-3 and TRBJ1-6; weak D call: TRBD1 (5 bases). Trimming pared 2 bases from V and 5 bases from J, leaving 7 bases between. This CDR3 contains 14 residues. Germline-derived CDR1 and CDR2 are ENHRY and SYGVKD. CDR3 in DNA: TGTGCCATCAGTGAGAAAGGGGATAATTCACCCCTCCACTTT. The encoded protein is CAISEKGDNSPLHF.

The V call is TRBV6-5, the J call TRBJ1-2, with 7 positions matching TRBD1. Germline lookup yields CDR1 MNHEY and CDR2 SVGAGI. V shed 7 bases, J shed 4 bases, and the junction held 6 bases outside the gene matches. This CDR3 has 13 residues. The CDR3 reads CASNTYRGYGYTF. CDR3 DNA: TGTGCCAGCAACACATACAGGGGCTATGGCTACACCTTC.

Of note for this clone: An end of the junction does not agree with germline; a read error may underlie this. The CDR3 DNA reads TGTGCTAGCAGCTTAGAGTCTAGCGGCCAAGAGACCCAGTACTTC. Encoded protein: CASSLESSGQETQYF. V usage is TRBV7-7 and J usage is TRBJ2-5, with 7 bases fitting TRBD2. This CDR3 region has 15 residues. Germline V CDR1 and CDR2: SSHAT, FNYEAQ (reference sequence).

The chain links TRBV10-3 to TRBJ1-2; no clear D. Germline V CDR1 and CDR2: ENHRY, SYGVKD. Deletions cut 0 bases from V and 6 bases from J, with 2 bases between. The CDR3 is made up of 11 amino acids. The CDR3 is CAISESDGYTF. The CDR3 bases are TGTGCCATCAGTGAGTCGGATGGCTACACCTTC.

The chain joins TRBV18 to TRBJ2-7; no clear D. V dropped 6 bases and J dropped 2 bases, with 11 bases sitting between them. The CDR3 runs to 13 residues. Germline CDR1 and CDR2: KGHSH and LQKENI. The CDR3 loop reads CASSPLAPYEQYF. The CDR3 nucleotides read TGTGCCAGCTCTCCTCTCGCCCCCTACGAGCAGTACTTC.

The rearrangement links TRBV10-1 to TRBJ1-1, with a tentative D call TRBD1 (6 bases). The CDR3 is made up of 14 amino acids. Germline V gene lookup returns CDR1 WNHNN and CDR2 SYGVQD (reference sequence). Trimming removed 3 bases at V and 0 bases at J, with 8 bases between. The CDR3 sequence: CASSDGGLNTEAFF. The CDR3 nucleotides are TGCGCCAGCAGTGACGGGGGCCTGAACACTGAAGCTTTCTTT.

The chain recombines TRBV7-3 with TRBJ2-1, with 7 bases fitting TRBD1. Losses at the gene ends were 2 bases for V and 8 bases for J; bases not matched to a gene: 9. CDR1 and CDR2 from the germline V gene are SGHTA and FQGTGA. This CDR3 is built from 15 residues. CDR3 coding DNA: TGTGCCAGCAGCTTAGGGGCAGGGGGAGTCGATGAGCAGTTCTTC. Translated: CASSLGAGGVDEQFF.

V gene TRBV7-8 combines with J gene TRBJ2-1, with D uncertain. The ends were cut back, 4 bases at V and 0 bases at J, with 4 bases in the middle. Germline V lookup: CDR1 SGHVS, CDR2 FQNEAQ. The length of the CDR3 is 13 residues. The CDR3 reads CASSSGSYNEQFF. The CDR3 DNA follows: TGTGCCAGCAGCTCGGGCTCCTACAATGAGCAGTTCTTC.

The CDR3 DNA follows: TGTGCCAGCTCAACATCCGGGCAGGGGGCTATCTACGAGCAGTACTTC. It yields the protein CASSTSGQGAIYEQYF. This sequence joins TRBV18 and TRBJ2-7, with 8 bases identical to TRBD1. The CDR3 runs to 16 residues. V trimming: 5 bases; J trimming: 3 bases; junction bases outside the gene matches: 12. Germline assignment: CDR1 KGHSH and CDR2 LQKENI.

About this clone: One junction end does not reproduce the germline sequence, and a read error may be involved. V and J are TRBV5-1 and TRBJ2-1; weak D call: TRBD1 (5 bases). CDR1 SGHRS and CDR2 YFSETQ come from the germline V gene. The CDR3 is made up of 16 amino acids. The CDR3, as DNA: TGCGCCAGCGGCTTACCACGTTTGGGGCCCTACAATGAGCAGTTCTTC. As protein: CASGLPRLGPYNEQFF. The full variable domain, rest sourced from reference TRBV5-1 and TRBJ2-1, is KAGVTQTPRYLIKTRGQQVTLSCSPISGHRSVSWYQQTPGQGLQFLFEYFSETQRNKGNFPGRFSGRQFSNSRSEMNVSTLELGDSALYLCASGLPRLGPYNEQFFGPGTRLTVL.

This chain connects TRBV19 to TRBJ2-1, with 13 bases that match TRBD2. The V gene end was trimmed by 3 bases and the J gene end by 10 bases; junction bases not matched to a gene: 6. CDR3 length equals 15 residues. Germline V CDR1 and CDR2: LNHDA, SQIVND (reference sequence). For the CDR3, the DNA is TGTGCCAGTAGTATGGGAAGGACTAGCGGGAGAGAGCAGTTCTTC. The encoded protein is CASSMGRTSGREQFF.

The chain couples TRBV6-4 to TRBJ2-3, with D perhaps TRBD2 (6 bases). V lost 2 bases and J lost 2, with 14 bases in between. This CDR3 is built from 16 residues. Germline values: CDR1 MRHNA, CDR2 SNTAGT. The CDR3 spells CASSDRLRDVTDTQYF. CDR3 nucleotide sequence: TGTGCCAGCAGTGACCGGTTGCGGGATGTCACAGATACGCAGTATTTT.

A note on this clone: Other DNA variants within this sample encode the same CDR3. The rearrangement links TRBV9 to TRBJ2-3; no reliable D call. The germline V gene encodes CDR1 SGDLS and CDR2 YYNGEE. V was cut by 0 bases and J by 0 bases, with 8 bases left in between. This CDR3 contains 15 residues. The CDR3 DNA sequence: TGTGCCAGCAGCGTAGTGGCAGCTAGCACAGATACGCAGTATTTT. It translates to CASSVVAASTDTQYF. Complete variable domain (other parts from reference TRBV9 and TRBJ2-3): DSGVTQTPKHLITATGQRVTLRCSPRSGDLSVYWYQQSLDQGLQFLIQYYNGEERAKGNILERFSAQQFPDLHSELNLSSLELGDSALYFCASSVVAASTDTQYFGPGTRLTVL.

The chain has TRBV14 and TRBJ2-1; the D is unclear. Looked up from germline, CDR1 is SGHDN and CDR2 is FVKESK. Trimming cost V 0 bases and J 0 bases, with 9 bases left between them. CDR3 length: 16 residues. As DNA, the CDR3 is TGTGCCAGCAGCCAAGACGCCGGTCCCTCCTACAATGAGCAGTTCTTC. Protein sequence: CASSQDAGPSYNEQFF.

The V and J genes are TRBV5-5 and TRBJ2-3, with 9 bases fitting TRBD2. Trimming cost V 0 bases and J 2 bases; bases outside gene matches: 4. Germline V gene sequence: CDR1 SGHKS, CDR2 YYEKEE (reference sequence). This CDR3 comprises 16 residues. CDR3 residues: CASSLGASGVTDTQYF. As DNA, the CDR3 is TGTGCCAGCAGCTTGGGGGCTAGCGGGGTCACAGATACGCAGTATTTT. Drawing the rest from reference TRBV5-5 and TRBJ2-3, the complete variable domain is DAGVTQSPTHLIKTRGQQVTLRCSPISGHKSVSWYQQVLGQGPQFIFQYYEKEERGRGNFPDRFSARQFPNYSSELNVNALLLGDSALYLCASSLGASGVTDTQYFGPGTRLTVL.

The rearrangement uses TRBV25-1 and TRBJ1-4, with a tentative D call TRBD1 (5 bases). The length of the CDR3 is 16 residues. Trimming cost V 3 bases and J 7 bases, with 18 bases left between them. From germline, CDR1 is MGHDK and CDR2 SYGVNS. Here the CDR3 reads CASSETGQGRSEKLFF. The CDR3 DNA is TGTGCCAGCAGTGAGACCGGGCAGGGACGGAGTGAAAAACTGTTTTTT.

The CDR3 region has the DNA TGTGCCAGCAGCCAAGAGGGGTATGGTTTATTCACAGATACGCAGTATTTT. This encodes CASSQEGYGLFTDTQYF. The V gene is TRBV14, the J gene TRBJ2-3, with D hard to call. The CDR3 is 17 residues long. The germline V and J ends were trimmed by 0 bases and 2 bases, with 15 bases remaining between them. Germline-derived CDR1 and CDR2 are SGHDN and FVKESK.

CDR3 nucleotides: TGTGCCAGCAGTCCCTCCCCCAATTCACCCCTCCACTTT. Its protein product is CASSPSPNSPLHF. The gene calls are TRBV6-6 and TRBJ1-6; D gene uncertain. The ends were cut back, 5 bases at V and 7 bases at J, with 9 bases in the middle. The CDR3 runs to 13 residues. Germline CDR1 is MNHNY and CDR2 is SVGAGI (reference sequence).

The chain recombines TRBV19 with TRBJ2-7; 10 bases match TRBD1. CDR1 is LNHDA, CDR2 SQIVND, per germline (reference sequence). Trimming removed 6 bases from V and 2 bases from J; junction bases left unmatched: 4. This CDR3 is built from 14 residues. The CDR3 protein is CASRRQGAAYEQYF. The DNA for the CDR3 is TGTGCCAGTAGGAGACAGGGGGCAGCCTACGAGCAGTACTTC.

This clone was detected a few times. The chain employs TRBV5-4 and TRBJ2-2; D possibly uses TRBD1 or TRBD2 (5 bases each). Looked up from germline, CDR1 is SGHNT and CDR2 is YYREEE (reference sequence). This CDR3 comprises 16 residues. Trimming left V 6 bases short and J 5 bases short, with 20 bases between. Here the CDR3 DNA reads TGTGCCAGCACCTTCGGGGAAGGGGCAGGGACCGGGGAGCTGTTTTTT. Its translation is CASTFGEGAGTGELFF. The whole variable domain, filled in from reference TRBV5-4 and TRBJ2-2, reads ETGVTQSPTHLIKTRGQQVTLRCSSQSGHNTVSWYQQALGQGPQFIFQYYREEENGRGNFPPRFSGLQFPNYSSELNVNALELDDSALYLCASTFGEGAGTGELFFGEGSRLTVL.